These 5 T cell receptor beta chains were all obtained from the same sample, sequenced in a study of blood T cells in healthy people across ages. A second PCR, run for about 6 to 11 cycles, used a sample-barcoded 5' primer plus a J-beta primer mix. TCRdb re-called the 5' RACE reads with MiXCR, one entry per CDR3 protein. The data hold about 670,000 distinct CDR3 sequences, with over 40% observed a single time. Sequencing input: blood. These receptors were obtained from a woman of 80 years or more in good health.

This clonotype has a single count. Given a much more abundant clone one base away, this may be a read error. The chain recombines TRBV6-2 or TRBV6-3 with TRBJ2-3; the D gene is possibly TRBD1 (5 bases). The CDR3 spans 12 residues. Germline V gene lookup returns CDR1 MNHEY and CDR2 SVGEGT. In DNA form, the CDR3 reads TGTGCCAGCCGGAAGGACACAGATGCGCAGTATTTT. Residues: CASRKDTDAQYF.

The sample holds one count of this clonotype. The genes are TRBV9 and TRBJ2-1; D possibly corresponds to TRBD2 (6 bases). CDR3 size: 15 residues. V lost 2 bases to trimming and J lost 7 bases, with 16 bases between them. Looked up from germline, CDR1 is SGDLS and CDR2 is YYNGEE. The CDR3 reads CASSVSGGRSNEQFF. In DNA form, the CDR3 reads TGTGCCAGCAGCGTTAGCGGAGGGAGATCTAATGAGCAGTTCTTC.

The chain carries TRBV20-1 and TRBJ2-5; perhaps TRBD2 as D (7 bases). Germline V gene data show CDR1 as DFQATT and CDR2 as SNEGSKA (reference sequence). Trimming cost V 6 bases and J 1 base, with 12 bases left between them. The CDR3 totals 13 residues. The CDR3, as DNA: TGCAGTGCAAATCGGGGGGCCCAAGAGACCCAGTACTTC. Amino acids: CSANRGAQETQYF.

V is TRBV12-3 or TRBV12-4 and J is TRBJ2-7; 7 positions agree with TRBD2. The length of the CDR3 is 15 residues. The V segment lost 4 bases and the J segment 2 bases; nucleotides outside the gene matches: 8. This CDR3 reads CASSSLAGGAYEQYF. In DNA, the CDR3 is TGTGCCAGCAGTTCGTTAGCGGGTGGAGCCTACGAGCAGTACTTC.

There are a few counts of this clonotype. The V and J genes are TRBV5-1 and TRBJ2-6, with 7 nucleotides matching TRBD1. The CDR3 loop spans 18 amino acids. Germline assignment: CDR1 SGHRS and CDR2 YFSETQ. V shed 3 bases, J shed 0 bases, and the junction held 9 bases outside the gene matches. The CDR3 nucleotides are TGCGCCAGCAGCTCCTCGGACAGGTTCGTCTCTGGGGCCAACGTCCTGACTTTC. Its protein is CASSSSDRFVSGANVLTF.